This T cell receptor beta chain was sequenced for a study of blood T cells in healthy people across ages. A second PCR of about 6 to 11 cycles used a sample-barcoded 5' primer and a J-beta primer mix. From the 5' RACE reads, TCRdb called clonotypes with MiXCR, one entry per CDR3 protein. The top ten clones hold 17% of a sample with around 900,000 distinct CDR3 sequences, under 35% of them seen once. General study results and limits: Naive T cell percentage showed a strong correlation with TCR beta diversity.

This clonotype showed up many times. As yet, its antigen is unknown. The junction had 8 bases not matched to a gene; V was cut back by 3 bases and J by 2 bases. This CDR3 comprises 16 residues. Germline-derived CDR1 and CDR2 are SGHRS and YFSETQ. Specimen: blood. The chain employs TRBV5-1 and TRBJ2-7, with 10 positions matching TRBD1. This receptor was identified in a woman older than 75 in good health. CDR3 in amino acids: CASSSNAGTGAYEQYF. CDR3 coding DNA: TGCGCCAGCAGCTCCAACGCCGGGACAGGGGCCTACGAGCAGTACTTC.